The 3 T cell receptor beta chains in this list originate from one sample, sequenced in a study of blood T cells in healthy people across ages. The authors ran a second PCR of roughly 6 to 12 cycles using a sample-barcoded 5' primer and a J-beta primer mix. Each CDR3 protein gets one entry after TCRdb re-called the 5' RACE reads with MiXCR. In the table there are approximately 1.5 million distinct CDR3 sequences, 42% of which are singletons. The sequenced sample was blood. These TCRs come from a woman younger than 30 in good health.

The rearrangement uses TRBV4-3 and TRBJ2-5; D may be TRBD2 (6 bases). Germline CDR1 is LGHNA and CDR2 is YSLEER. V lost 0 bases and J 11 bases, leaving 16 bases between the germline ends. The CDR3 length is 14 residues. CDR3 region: CASSQDPGSREQYF. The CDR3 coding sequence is TGCGCCAGCAGCCAAGATCCGGGTTCTCGGGAGCAGTACTTC.

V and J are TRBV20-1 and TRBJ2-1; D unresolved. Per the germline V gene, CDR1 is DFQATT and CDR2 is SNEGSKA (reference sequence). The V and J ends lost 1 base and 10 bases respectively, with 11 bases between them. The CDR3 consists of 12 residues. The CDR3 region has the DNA TGCAGTGCTAGAGCCGGGTCCTACGAGCAGTTCTTC. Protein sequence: CSARAGSYEQFF.

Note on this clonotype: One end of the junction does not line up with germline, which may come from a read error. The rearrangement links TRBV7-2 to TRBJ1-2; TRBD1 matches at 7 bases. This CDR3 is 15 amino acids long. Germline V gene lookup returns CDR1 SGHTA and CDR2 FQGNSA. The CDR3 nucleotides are TGTGCTAGCAGCGTCAAACCGGGACAGCATTTTGGCTACACCTTC. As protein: CASSVKPGQHFGYTF.